Below are 19 T cell receptor beta chains sequenced from a single sample in a study of CD4 T cells in relation to SARS-CoV-2 and coronaviruses. Clones were read by immunoSEQ multiplex PCR, and TCRdb kept only the in-frame ones, dropping some. The sample records about 19,000 clones, just over 75% being singletons. These receptors' antigens are unknown. CD4+ T cells from unexposed donors were obtained before the COVID-19 pandemic (2011-2018). Isolation of CD4+ T cells took place after about eleven days in culture. The sample was CD4+ T cells from PBMCs, cultured in vitro. The receptors were sampled from a human donor in good health.

The rearrangement uses TRBV7-2 and TRBJ2-7; 11 nucleotides line up with TRBD2. Trimming cost V 1 base and J 4 bases; bases outside gene matches: 3. The CDR3 spans 15 residues. The germline V gene has CDR1 SGHTA and CDR2 FQGNSA. Here the CDR3 DNA reads TGTGCCAGCAGCTTAGAGGGACTAGCGGTGTACGAGCAGTACTTC. As protein: CASSLEGLAVYEQYF.

The chain recombines TRBV5-8 with TRBJ1-2; D is unclear. Deletions cut 5 bases from V and 4 bases from J, with 15 bases between. The CDR3 has 14 residues. Germline values: CDR1 SGHTS, CDR2 YDEGEE. Written as DNA, the CDR3 is TGTGCCAGCAGGGCCTTCGGGGAGAGCTATGGCTACACCTTC. It specifies CASRAFGESYGYTF.

This chain links TRBV7-2 with TRBJ2-1; TRBD1 matches 7 bases. The CDR3 is 13 amino acids. With V trimmed by 4 bases and J by 7 bases, 4 bases remained unmatched. Germline values: CDR1 SGHTA, CDR2 FQGNSA. CDR3 coding DNA: TGTGCCAGCAGCTACCTACAGGGGAATGAGCAGTTCTTC. This codes for CASSYLQGNEQFF.

V usage is TRBV2 and J usage is TRBJ1-3; D is perhaps TRBD1 (6 bases). Trimming pared 4 bases from V and 0 bases from J, leaving 13 bases between. CDR1 is SNHLY and CDR2 is FYNNEI in the germline V gene. The CDR3 sequence is 16 residues long. The CDR3 region is CASSGDRLGSGNTIYF. The CDR3 DNA follows: TGTGCCAGCAGTGGAGACAGGCTCGGCTCTGGAAACACCATATATTTT.

The chain joins TRBV7-2 to TRBJ2-2; a weak D match, TRBD1 (6 bases). Germline V CDR1 and CDR2: SGHTA, FQGNSA. CDR3 length equals 14 residues. Trimming left V 5 bases short and J 8 bases short, with 15 bases between. CDR3 nucleotides: TGTGCCAGCAGCCCCCAATCAGGGGCAGGGGAGCTGTTTTTT. It is translated as CASSPQSGAGELFF.

CDR3 nucleotide sequence: TGTGCCAGCACCCCAGGGACCTACGGCACTGAAGCTTTCTTT. Translation: CASTPGTYGTEAFF. The chain is built from TRBV6-5 and TRBJ1-1; D may be TRBD1 (5 bases). Germline V CDR1 and CDR2: MNHEY, SVGAGI. V was shortened by 7 bases and J by 4 bases, with 16 bases between the two germline ends. The CDR3 spans 14 residues.

The chain uses TRBV5-1 and TRBJ2-3; 8 nucleotides agree with TRBD2. The CDR3 runs 17 residues. Trimming took 2 bases from V and 4 from J; bases not matched to a gene: 12. In germline, CDR1 is SGHRS, CDR2 YFSETQ. The CDR3 loop is CASSFRLAGGPPDTQYF. The CDR3 DNA follows: TGCGCCAGCAGCTTTCGTCTCGCGGGGGGTCCCCCAGATACGCAGTATTTT. The variable domain in full, completed from reference TRBV5-1 and TRBJ2-3, reads KAGVTQTPRYLIKTRGQQVTLSCSPISGHRSVSWYQQTPGQGLQFLFEYFSETQRNKGNFPGRFSGRQFSNSRSEMNVSTLELGDSALYLCASSFRLAGGPPDTQYFGPGTRLTVL.

The genes are TRBV18 and TRBJ2-1; D perhaps matches TRBD2 (6 bases). The CDR3 sequence is 13 residues long. Germline-derived CDR1 and CDR2 are KGHSH and LQKENI. Deletions cut 6 bases from V and 8 bases from J, with 14 bases between. CDR3 nucleotide sequence: TGTGCCAGCTCTTCGGGGAGGTTGTATGAGCAGTTCTTC. It encodes CASSSGRLYEQFF. Full variable domain (outside the CDR3, taken from reference TRBV18 and TRBJ2-1): NAGVMQNPRHLVRRRGQEARLRCSPMKGHSHVYWYRQLPEEGLKFMVYLQKENIIDESGMPKERFSAEFPKEGPSILRIQQVVRGDSAAYFCASSSGRLYEQFFGPGTRLTVL.

This clone was seen more than once but under ten times. The gene calls are TRBV19 and TRBJ1-1, with D perhaps matching TRBD1 (6 bases). Germline V gene data show CDR1 as LNHDA and CDR2 as SQIVND (reference sequence). V was pared by 10 bases and J by 0 bases, with 15 bases between. This CDR3 has 14 residues. CDR3 in DNA: TGTGCCACAACAGGGCCCTCAATGAACACTGAAGCTTTCTTT. This codes for CATTGPSMNTEAFF. The complete variable domain, with remaining parts taken from reference TRBV19 and TRBJ1-1, reads DGGITQSPKYLFRKEGQNVTLSCEQNLNHDAMYWYRQDPGQGLRLIYYSQIVNDFQKGDIAEGYSVSREKKESFPLTVTSAQKNPTAFYLCATTGPSMNTEAFFGQGTRLTVV.

The gene calls are TRBV6-5 and TRBJ1-6; tentative D call: TRBD1 (5 bases). Trimming stripped 5 bases from V and 4 bases from J, with 12 bases between. The CDR3 runs 15 residues. Germline V gene sequence: CDR1 MNHEY, CDR2 SVGAGI. The CDR3 here is CASSNRDGYNSPLHF. Written as DNA, the CDR3 is TGTGCCAGCAGTAACCGGGACGGATATAATTCACCCCTCCACTTT.

The J gene is TRBJ1-3, the V gene TRBV18; 7 positions match TRBD1. There are 16 residues in the CDR3. Germline assignment: CDR1 KGHSH and CDR2 LQKENI. Trimming removed 2 bases from V and 7 bases from J; junction bases left unmatched: 11. CDR3 in amino acids: CASSPTRQGPWNTIYF. The CDR3 DNA follows: TGTGCCAGCTCACCAACAAGACAGGGACCTTGGAACACCATATATTTT.

This chain uses TRBV5-6 with TRBJ1-2; 7 bases map to TRBD1. This CDR3 has 13 residues. Germline loops: CDR1 SGHDT, CDR2 YYEEEE. Unmatched junction bases numbered 4, after V lost 2 bases and J lost 6 bases. CDR3 region: CASSFDRVDGYTF. CDR3 sequence (DNA): TGTGCCAGCAGCTTCGACAGGGTTGATGGCTACACCTTC.

V usage is TRBV6-2 or TRBV6-3 and J usage is TRBJ1-1, with D perhaps TRBD1 (5 bases). The V end was cut by 5 bases, the J end by 0 bases, with 7 bases between. Germline CDR1 is MNHEY and CDR2 is SVGEGT. The CDR3 totals 13 residues. CDR3 protein: CASSRQLNTEAFF. The CDR3 DNA reads TGTGCCAGCAGTCGACAGTTGAACACTGAAGCTTTCTTT.

The V call is TRBV19, the J call TRBJ1-2, with a tentative D call TRBD1 (6 bases). Germline V gives CDR1 LNHDA, CDR2 SQIVND (reference sequence). This CDR3 has 13 residues. With 3 bases removed from V and 3 bases from J, the gap between germline ends came to 8 bases. CDR3 coding DNA: TGTGCCAGTAGTATCAGGGGATACTATGGCTACACCTTC. Protein sequence: CASSIRGYYGYTF.

This chain connects TRBV2 to TRBJ1-5; 7 bases map to TRBD1. Germline V gene lookup returns CDR1 SNHLY and CDR2 FYNNEI. This CDR3 has 15 amino acids. V dropped 5 bases and J dropped 2; count of bases not matched to a gene: 6. CDR3 bases: TGTGCCAGCAGTTCCCGGGGGACAGGCAATCAGCCCCAGCATTTT. It translates to CASSSRGTGNQPQHF.

CDR3 loop: CASSSLSLNTEAFF. The CDR3 DNA is TGCGCCAGCAGCTCGTTGTCTCTGAACACTGAAGCTTTCTTT. The rearrangement joins TRBV5-1 to TRBJ1-1; D is ambiguous. In germline, CDR1 is SGHRS, CDR2 YFSETQ. The CDR3 sequence is 14 residues long. V was shortened by 3 bases and J by 0 bases, with 9 bases between the two germline ends.

This chain links TRBV5-4 with TRBJ2-7; D might be TRBD1 (7 bases). V was pared by 0 bases and J by 5 bases, with 12 bases between. Germline V gene data show CDR1 as SGHNT and CDR2 as YYREEE (reference sequence). The CDR3 runs to 14 residues. CDR3 sequence reads: CASSLDPGGHEQYF. CDR3 in DNA: TGTGCCAGCAGCTTGGATCCAGGGGGGCACGAGCAGTACTTC.

The chain uses TRBV7-9 and TRBJ2-1; the D gene is possibly TRBD1 (6 bases). Germline CDR1 and CDR2: SEHNR and FQNEAQ (reference sequence). The CDR3 totals 16 residues. V shed 0 bases and J shed 2 bases, with 11 bases lying between them. CDR3 nucleotide sequence: TGTGCCAGCAGCTTAGCGTGGGGGCCCACCTACAATGAGCAGTTCTTC. The encoded protein is CASSLAWGPTYNEQFF. The complete variable domain, with remaining parts taken from reference TRBV7-9 and TRBJ2-1, reads DTGVSQNPRHKITKRGQNVTFRCDPISEHNRLYWYRQTLGQGPEFLTYFQNEAQLEKSRLLSDRFSAERPKGSFSTLEIQRTEQGDSAMYLCASSLAWGPTYNEQFFGPGTRLTVL.

The rearrangement uses TRBV7-8 and TRBJ2-3; TRBD1 is a possible D gene (5 bases). V lost 3 bases and J lost 1, with 11 bases in between. Germline loops: CDR1 SGHVS, CDR2 FQNEAQ. The CDR3 is 15 residues long. This CDR3 reads CASSFMPQGTDTQYF. The CDR3 nucleotides are TGTGCCAGCAGCTTCATGCCACAGGGCACAGATACGCAGTATTTT.